The subject of this entry is one T cell receptor (beta chain). Investigators reverse transcribed all isolated RNA, so they sequenced expressed TCRB transcripts. The repertoire was sequenced with immunoSEQ multiplex PCR; TCRdb's copy has only in-frame clones and lacks some. Of around 310,000 clones listed, 9.5% to 12% are singletons. The source of the sample is a study of beta chain features in type 1 diabetes. Material for sequencing was naive CD4+ T cells from blood. This sequence originates from a woman under 40 in good health.

CDR3 sequence reads: CASSPWLEGYEQYF. The CDR3 nucleotides read TGTGCCAGTAGTCCTTGGTTGGAGGGTTACGAGCAGTACTTC. The V gene is TRBV19, the J gene TRBJ2-7; perhaps TRBD2 as D (6 bases). Germline V lookup: CDR1 LNHDA, CDR2 SQIVND (reference sequence). V was clipped by 5 bases and J by 4 bases, with 15 bases between them. This CDR3 has 14 amino acids.